The sequence of this TCR beta chain was determined in a study of CD8 T cells in Susac syndrome. This CDR3 contains 15 residues. V shed 0 bases and J shed 4 bases, with 11 bases lying between them. It was with random hexamers that roughly 0.45 to 1 ug RNA was reverse transcribed. Multiplex PCR with immunoSEQ amplified the TCR beta CDR3 across 54 Vbeta and 13 Jbeta. TCRdb reprocessed the immunoSEQ multiplex PCR reads with MiXCR, giving one entry per CDR3 protein. The sample lists around 80,000 distinct CDR3 sequences, approximately 93% occurring once. The chain recombines TRBV12-3 or TRBV12-4 with TRBJ2-3, with no clear D. This sequence was found in a human donor with Susac syndrome. Sequenced: CD8+ T cells from PBMCs. The CDR3 sequence: CASSLASPRADTQYF. The CDR3 DNA reads TGTGCCAGCAGTTTAGCCAGCCCTCGGGCAGATACGCAGTATTTT.